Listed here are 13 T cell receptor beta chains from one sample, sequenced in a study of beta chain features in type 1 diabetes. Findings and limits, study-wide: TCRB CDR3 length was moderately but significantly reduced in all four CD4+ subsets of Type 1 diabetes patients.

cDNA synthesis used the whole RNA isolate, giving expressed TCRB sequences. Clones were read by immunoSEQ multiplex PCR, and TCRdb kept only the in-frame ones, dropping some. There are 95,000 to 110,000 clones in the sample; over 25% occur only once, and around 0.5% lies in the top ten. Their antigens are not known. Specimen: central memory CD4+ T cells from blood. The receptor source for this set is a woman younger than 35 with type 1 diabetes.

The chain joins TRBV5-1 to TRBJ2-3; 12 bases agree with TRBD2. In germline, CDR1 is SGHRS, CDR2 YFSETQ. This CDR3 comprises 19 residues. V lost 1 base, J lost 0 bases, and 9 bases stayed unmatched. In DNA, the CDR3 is TGCGCCAGCAGCTTGATCGGGACTAGCGGGCCCGCTAGCACAGATACGCAGTATTTT. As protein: CASSLIGTSGPASTDTQYF.

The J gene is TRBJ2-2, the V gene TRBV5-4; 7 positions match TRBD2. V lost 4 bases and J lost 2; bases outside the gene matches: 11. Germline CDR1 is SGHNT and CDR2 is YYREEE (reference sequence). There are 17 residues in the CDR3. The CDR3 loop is CASSGPGEGRNTGELFF. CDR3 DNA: TGTGCCAGCAGCGGTCCGGGGGAGGGACGAAACACCGGGGAGCTGTTTTTT. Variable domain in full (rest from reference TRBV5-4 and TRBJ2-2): ETGVTQSPTHLIKTRGQQVTLRCSSQSGHNTVSWYQQALGQGPQFIFQYYREEENGRGNFPPRFSGLQFPNYSSELNVNALELDDSALYLCASSGPGEGRNTGELFFGEGSRLTVL.

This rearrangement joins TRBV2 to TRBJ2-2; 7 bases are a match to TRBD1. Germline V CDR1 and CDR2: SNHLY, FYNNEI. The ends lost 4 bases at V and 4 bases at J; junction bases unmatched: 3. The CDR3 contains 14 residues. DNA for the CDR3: TGTGCCAGCAGTGGTCAGGGGGTCACCGGGGAGCTGTTTTTT. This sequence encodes CASSGQGVTGELFF.

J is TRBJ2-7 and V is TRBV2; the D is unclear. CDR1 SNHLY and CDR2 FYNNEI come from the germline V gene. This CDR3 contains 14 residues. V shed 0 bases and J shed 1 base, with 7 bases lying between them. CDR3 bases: TGTGCCAGCAGTGAAGCGGCAGGTTCCTACGAGCAGTACGTC. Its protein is CASSEAAGSYEQYV.

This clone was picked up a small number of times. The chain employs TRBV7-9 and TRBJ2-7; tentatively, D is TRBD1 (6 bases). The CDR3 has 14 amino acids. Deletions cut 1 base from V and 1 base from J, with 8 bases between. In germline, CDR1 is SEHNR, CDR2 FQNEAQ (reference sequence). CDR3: CASSLGQASYEQYF. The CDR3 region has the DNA TGTGCCAGCAGCTTAGGACAGGCTTCCTACGAGCAGTACTTC.

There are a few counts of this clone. CDR3 nucleotide sequence: TGTGCCAGCAGCTCCCCGGTTGGGAGCTCCTACAATGAGCAGTTCTTC. It specifies CASSSPVGSSYNEQFF. This sequence joins TRBV5-4 and TRBJ2-1; D may be TRBD2 (5 bases). There are 16 residues in the CDR3. Per germline, CDR1 SGHNT and CDR2 YYREEE (reference sequence). Trimming removed 3 bases from V and 0 bases from J, with 13 bases in between.

The CDR3 here is CASRVDRSTDTQYF. The CDR3 bases are TGCGCCAGCAGGGTGGACAGGTCCACAGATACGCAGTATTTT. The chain carries TRBV5-1 and TRBJ2-3; 7 bases match TRBD1. Germline CDR1 and CDR2: SGHRS and YFSETQ. The CDR3 is 14 residues long. Trimming took 5 bases from V and 2 from J; bases not matched to a gene: 5. Full variable domain (outside the CDR3, taken from reference TRBV5-1 and TRBJ2-3): KAGVTQTPRYLIKTRGQQVTLSCSPISGHRSVSWYQQTPGQGLQFLFEYFSETQRNKGNFPGRFSGRQFSNSRSEMNVSTLELGDSALYLCASRVDRSTDTQYFGPGTRLTVL.

CDR3 coding DNA: TGTGCCAGCGGCCGGGGGACAGGAGAAAAACTGTTTTTT. This encodes CASGRGTGEKLFF. V gene TRBV6-5 combines with J gene TRBJ1-4; TRBD1 agrees at 8 bases. The CDR3 sequence is 13 residues long. Germline-derived CDR1 and CDR2 are MNHEY and SVGAGI. With 8 bases clipped from V and 8 bases from J, the junction kept 7 bases outside the gene matches.

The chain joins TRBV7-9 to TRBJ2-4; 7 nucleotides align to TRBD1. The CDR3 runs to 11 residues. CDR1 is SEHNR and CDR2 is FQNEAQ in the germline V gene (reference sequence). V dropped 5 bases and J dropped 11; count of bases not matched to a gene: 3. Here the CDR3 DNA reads TGTGCCAGCAGCCGGACAGGCCTTCAGTACTTC. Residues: CASSRTGLQYF.

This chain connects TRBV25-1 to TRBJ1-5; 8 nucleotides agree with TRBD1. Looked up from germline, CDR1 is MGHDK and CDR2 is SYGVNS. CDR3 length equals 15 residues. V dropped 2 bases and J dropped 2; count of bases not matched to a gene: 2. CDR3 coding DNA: TGTGCCAGCAGTGAACAGGGGGCTGGCAATCAGCCCCAGCATTTT. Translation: CASSEQGAGNQPQHF.

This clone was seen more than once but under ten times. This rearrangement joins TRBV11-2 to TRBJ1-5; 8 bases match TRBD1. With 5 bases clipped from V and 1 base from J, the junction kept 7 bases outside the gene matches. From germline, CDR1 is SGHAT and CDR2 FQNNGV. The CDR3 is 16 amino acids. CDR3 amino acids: CASSAIQGGSNQPQHF. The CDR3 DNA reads TGTGCCAGCAGCGCAATACAGGGGGGAAGCAATCAGCCCCAGCATTTT. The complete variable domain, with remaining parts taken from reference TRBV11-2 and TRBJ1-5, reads EAGVAQSPRYKIIEKRQSVAFWCNPISGHATLYWYQQILGQGPKLLIQFQNNGVVDDSQLPKDRFSAERLKGVDSTLKIQPAKLEDSAVYLCASSAIQGGSNQPQHFGDGTRLSIL.

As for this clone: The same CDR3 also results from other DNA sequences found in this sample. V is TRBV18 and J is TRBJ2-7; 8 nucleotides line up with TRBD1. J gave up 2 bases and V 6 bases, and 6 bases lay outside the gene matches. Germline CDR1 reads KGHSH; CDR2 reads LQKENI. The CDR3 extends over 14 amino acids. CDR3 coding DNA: TGTGCCAGCTCCCCCGGGACAGGCGCCTACGAGCAGTACTTC. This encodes CASSPGTGAYEQYF.

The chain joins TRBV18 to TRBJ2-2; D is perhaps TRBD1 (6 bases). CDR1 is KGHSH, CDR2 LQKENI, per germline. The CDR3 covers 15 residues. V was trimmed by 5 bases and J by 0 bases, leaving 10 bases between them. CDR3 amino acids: CASSRQDPNTGELFF. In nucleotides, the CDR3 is TGTGCCAGCTCAAGACAGGACCCGAACACCGGGGAGCTGTTTTTT.